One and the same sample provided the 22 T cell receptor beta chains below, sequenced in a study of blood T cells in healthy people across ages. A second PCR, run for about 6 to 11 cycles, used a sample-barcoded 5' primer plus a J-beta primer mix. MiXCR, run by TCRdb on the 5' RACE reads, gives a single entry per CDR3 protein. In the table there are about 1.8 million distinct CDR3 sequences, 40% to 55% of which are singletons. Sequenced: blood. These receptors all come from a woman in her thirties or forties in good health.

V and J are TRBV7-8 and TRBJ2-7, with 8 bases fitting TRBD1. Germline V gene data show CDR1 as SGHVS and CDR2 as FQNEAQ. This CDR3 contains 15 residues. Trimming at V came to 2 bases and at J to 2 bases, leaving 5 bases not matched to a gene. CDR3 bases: TGTGCCAGCAGCTTAACGGGACAGGTGACCTACGAGCAGTACTTC. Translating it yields CASSLTGQVTYEQYF.

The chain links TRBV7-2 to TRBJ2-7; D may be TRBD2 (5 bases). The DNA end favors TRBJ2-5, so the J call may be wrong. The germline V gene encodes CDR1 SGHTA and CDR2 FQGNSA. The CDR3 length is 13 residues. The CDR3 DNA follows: TGTGCCAGCAGCGAACGGATACGGGGGACCCAGTACTTC. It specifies CASSERIRGTQYF.

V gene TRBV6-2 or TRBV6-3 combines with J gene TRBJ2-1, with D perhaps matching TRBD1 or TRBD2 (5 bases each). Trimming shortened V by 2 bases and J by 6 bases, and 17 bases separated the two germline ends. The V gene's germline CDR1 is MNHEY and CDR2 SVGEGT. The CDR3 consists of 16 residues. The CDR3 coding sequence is TGTGCCAGCAGTTACACATATAGACCCGGGGCCAATGAGCAGTTCTTC. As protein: CASSYTYRPGANEQFF.

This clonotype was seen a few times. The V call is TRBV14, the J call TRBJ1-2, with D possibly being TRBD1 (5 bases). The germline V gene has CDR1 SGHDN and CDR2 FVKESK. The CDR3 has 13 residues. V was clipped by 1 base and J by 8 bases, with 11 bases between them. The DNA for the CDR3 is TGTGCCAGCAGCCAAGGGCAGGGCCTCGGCTACACCTTC. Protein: CASSQGQGLGYTF. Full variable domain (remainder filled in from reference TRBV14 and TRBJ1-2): EAGVTQFPSHSVIEKGQTVTLRCDPISGHDNLYWYRRVMGKEIKFLLHFVKESKQDESGMPNNRFLAERTGGTYSTLKVQPAELEDSGVYFCASSQGQGLGYTFGSGTRLTVV.

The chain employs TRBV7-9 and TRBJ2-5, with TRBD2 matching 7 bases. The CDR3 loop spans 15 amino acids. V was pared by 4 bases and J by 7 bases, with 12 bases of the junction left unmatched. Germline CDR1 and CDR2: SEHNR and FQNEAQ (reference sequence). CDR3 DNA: TGTGCCAGCAGCTCCCCGAGGGGAGGGCCTTCGACCCAGTACTTC. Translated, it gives CASSSPRGGPSTQYF.

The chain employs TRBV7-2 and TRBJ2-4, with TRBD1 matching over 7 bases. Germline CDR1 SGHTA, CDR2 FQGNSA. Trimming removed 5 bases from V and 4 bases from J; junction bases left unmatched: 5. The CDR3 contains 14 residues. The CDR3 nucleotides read TGTGCCAGCAGCCCCTGGGACAGTAAAAACATTCAGTACTTC. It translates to CASSPWDSKNIQYF. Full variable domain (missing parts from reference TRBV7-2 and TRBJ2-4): GAGVSQSPSNKVTEKGKDVELRCDPISGHTALYWYRQSLGQGLEFLIYFQGNSAPDKSGLPSDRFSAERTGGSVSTLTIQRTQQEDSAVYLCASSPWDSKNIQYFGAGTRLSVL.

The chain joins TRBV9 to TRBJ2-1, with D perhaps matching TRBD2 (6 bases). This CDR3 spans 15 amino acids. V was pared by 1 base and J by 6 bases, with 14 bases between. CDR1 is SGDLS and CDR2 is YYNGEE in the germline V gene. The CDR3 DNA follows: TGTGCCAGCAGCGTAAATATCCGGGGGAGCAATGAGCAGTTCTTC. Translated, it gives CASSVNIRGSNEQFF.

As DNA, the CDR3 is TGTGCCAGCAGTCACCCGGGTCGGTCGTATGGCTACACCTTC. Translation: CASSHPGRSYGYTF. The chain is built from TRBV6-2 or TRBV6-3 and TRBJ1-2; D remains ambiguous. In germline, CDR1 is MNHEY, CDR2 SVGEGT. The CDR3 sequence is 14 residues long. With 5 bases removed from V and 5 bases from J, the gap between germline ends came to 15 bases.

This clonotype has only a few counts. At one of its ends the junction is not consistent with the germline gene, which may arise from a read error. The CDR3 region is CAGSLAPGSYNEQFF. In nucleotides, the CDR3 is TGCGCCGGCAGCTTGGCCCCCGGATCCTACAATGAGCAGTTCTTC. V and J are TRBV5-1 and TRBJ2-1; D not certain. Germline loops: CDR1 SGHRS, CDR2 YFSETQ. The CDR3 sequence is 15 residues long. Looking up the rest from reference TRBV5-1 and TRBJ2-1 gives the full variable domain: KAGVTQTPRYLIKTRGQQVTLSCSPISGHRSVSWYQQTPGQGLQFLFEYFSETQRNKGNFPGRFSGRQFSNSRSEMNVSTLELGDSALYLCAGSLAPGSYNEQFFGPGTRLTVL.

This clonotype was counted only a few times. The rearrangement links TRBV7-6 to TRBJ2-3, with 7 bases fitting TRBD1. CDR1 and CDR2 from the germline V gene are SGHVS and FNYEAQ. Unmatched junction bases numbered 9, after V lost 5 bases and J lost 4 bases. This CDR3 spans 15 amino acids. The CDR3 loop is CASSAPTGFADTQYF. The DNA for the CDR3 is TGTGCCAGCAGCGCCCCGACAGGGTTTGCAGATACGCAGTATTTT.

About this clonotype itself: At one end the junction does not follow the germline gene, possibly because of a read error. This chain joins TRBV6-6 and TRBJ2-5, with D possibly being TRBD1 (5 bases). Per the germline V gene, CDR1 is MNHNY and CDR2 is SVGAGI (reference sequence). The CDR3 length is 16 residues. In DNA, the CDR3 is TGTGCCAGCAGTTACAATAGGGGCCAGCACCAAGAGACTCAGTACTTC. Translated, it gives CASSYNRGQHQETQYF.

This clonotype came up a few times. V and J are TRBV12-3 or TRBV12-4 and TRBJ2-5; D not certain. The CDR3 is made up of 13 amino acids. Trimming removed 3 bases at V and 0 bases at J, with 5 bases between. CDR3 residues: CASSLVNQETQYF. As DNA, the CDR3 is TGTGCCAGCAGTTTGGTCAACCAAGAGACCCAGTACTTC.

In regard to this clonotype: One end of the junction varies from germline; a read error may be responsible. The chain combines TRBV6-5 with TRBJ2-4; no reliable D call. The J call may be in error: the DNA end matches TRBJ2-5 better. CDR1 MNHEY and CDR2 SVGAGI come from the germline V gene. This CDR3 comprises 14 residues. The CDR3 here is CVSSYSRKKETQYF. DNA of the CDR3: TGTGTCAGCAGTTACTCCAGGAAAAAAGAGACCCAGTACTTC.

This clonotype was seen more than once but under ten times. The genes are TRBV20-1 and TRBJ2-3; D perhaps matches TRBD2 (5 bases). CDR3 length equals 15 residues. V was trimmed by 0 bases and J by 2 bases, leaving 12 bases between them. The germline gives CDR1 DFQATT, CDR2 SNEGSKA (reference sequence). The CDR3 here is CSARDGRGFTDTQYF. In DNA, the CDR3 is TGCAGTGCTAGAGATGGGAGAGGGTTCACAGATACGCAGTATTTT.

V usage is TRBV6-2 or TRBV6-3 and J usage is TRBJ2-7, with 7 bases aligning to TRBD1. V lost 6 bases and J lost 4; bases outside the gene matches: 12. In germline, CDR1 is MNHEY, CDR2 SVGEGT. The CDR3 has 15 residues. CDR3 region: CASRATGEGFYEQYF. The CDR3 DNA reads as TGTGCCAGCAGGGCCACAGGGGAAGGCTTTTACGAGCAGTACTTC.

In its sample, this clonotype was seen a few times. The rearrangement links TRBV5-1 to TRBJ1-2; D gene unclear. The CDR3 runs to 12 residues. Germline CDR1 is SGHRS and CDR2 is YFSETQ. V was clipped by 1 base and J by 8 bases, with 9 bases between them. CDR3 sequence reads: CASSLKGKGYTF. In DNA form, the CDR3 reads TGCGCCAGCAGCTTGAAAGGGAAGGGCTACACCTTC.

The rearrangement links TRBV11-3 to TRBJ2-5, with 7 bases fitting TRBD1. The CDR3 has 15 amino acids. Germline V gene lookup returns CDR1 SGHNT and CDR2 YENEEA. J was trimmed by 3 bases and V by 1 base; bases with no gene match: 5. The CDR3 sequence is CASSLGDSKEETQYF. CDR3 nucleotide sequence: TGTGCCAGCAGCTTAGGGGACAGCAAGGAAGAGACCCAGTACTTC.

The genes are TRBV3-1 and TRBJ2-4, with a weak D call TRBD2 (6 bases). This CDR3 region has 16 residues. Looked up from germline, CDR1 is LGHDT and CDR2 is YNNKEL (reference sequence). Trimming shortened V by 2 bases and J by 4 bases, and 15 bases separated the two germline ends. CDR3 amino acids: CASSQWTSGLKNIQYF. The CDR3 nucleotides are TGTGCCAGCAGCCAATGGACCTCGGGACTTAAAAACATTCAGTACTTC.

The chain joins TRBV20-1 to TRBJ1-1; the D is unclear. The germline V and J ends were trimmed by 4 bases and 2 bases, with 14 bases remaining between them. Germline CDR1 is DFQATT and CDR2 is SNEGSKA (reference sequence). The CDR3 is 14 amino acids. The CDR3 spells CSAKNSALNTEAFF. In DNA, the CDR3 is TGCAGTGCTAAGAATTCAGCTCTCAACACTGAAGCTTTCTTT.

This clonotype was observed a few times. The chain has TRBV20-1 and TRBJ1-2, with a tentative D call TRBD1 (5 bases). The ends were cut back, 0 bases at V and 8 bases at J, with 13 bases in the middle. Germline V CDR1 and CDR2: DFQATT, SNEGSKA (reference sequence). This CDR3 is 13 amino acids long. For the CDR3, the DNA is TGCAGTGCTAGAGAGTGGGGGGAAAAGGGCTACACCTTC. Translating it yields CSAREWGEKGYTF.

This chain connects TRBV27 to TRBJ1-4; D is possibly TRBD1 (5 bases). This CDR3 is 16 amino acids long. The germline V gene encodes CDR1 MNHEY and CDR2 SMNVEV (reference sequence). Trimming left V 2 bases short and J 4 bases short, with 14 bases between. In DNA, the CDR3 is TGTGCCAGCAGTTTAACTTGGGGACCGGTTAATGAAAAACTGTTTTTT. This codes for CASSLTWGPVNEKLFF.

The CDR3 here is CASSSDGEQETQYF. Here the CDR3 DNA reads TGTGCCAGCAGCTCTGACGGGGAACAAGAGACCCAGTACTTC. The chain uses TRBV9 and TRBJ2-5, with D tentatively TRBD2 (5 bases). The V gene's germline CDR1 is SGDLS and CDR2 YYNGEE. Trimming stripped 4 bases from V and 2 bases from J, with 12 bases between. The CDR3 runs to 14 residues.